This T cell receptor (beta chain) was captured in a study of prognosis after radiotherapy for stage I lung cancer. Study-level information: Patients with non-small cell lung cancer were all judged medically inoperable. Overall study results and limits: Where distant metastases developed, patients had lower Shannon entropy after stereotactic body radiation therapy.

This clonotype was counted at least ten times. Its target is not known. Amplification of TCR beta CDR3 from genomic DNA used two-round multiplex PCR. Each TRBV and TRBJ gene had its own primer in the first PCR round. TCRdb re-called the multiplex PCR reads with MiXCR, one entry per CDR3 protein. This table holds 25,000 to 30,000 distinct CDR3 sequences, roughly 40% found once. The CDR3 runs 16 residues. V shed 6 bases, J shed 7 bases, and the junction held 12 bases outside the gene matches. Germline V gene sequence: CDR1 LGHDT, CDR2 YNNKEL (reference sequence). Here the sequenced sample was PBMCs, taken before or after stereotactic body radiation therapy (not recorded which). This TCR was sampled from a donor at least 50 years old with non-small cell lung cancer. The chain couples TRBV3-1 to TRBJ2-2, with 9 bases lining up with TRBD2. CDR3 residues: CASSDRAGGYVGELFF. Written as DNA, the CDR3 is TGTGCCAGCAGTGATAGAGCGGGGGGCTACGTCGGGGAGCTGTTTTTT.